This T cell receptor beta chain was found in a study of shared clonotypes between healthy human individuals. Study-level background: Researchers assigned three CD4 naive, three CD4 memory, two CD8 naive and one CD8 memory plate to each donor. Study-wide results and caveats: Estimated richness values were generally larger in naive subsets than in memory subsets.

About this clone: The antigen is not known.

There are 14 residues in the CDR3. Trimming took 4 bases from V and 4 from J, leaving 13 bases between them. Germline V CDR1 and CDR2: SNHLY, FYNNEI. As originally analysed: Without quality scores, immunoSEQ junctional reads could not be filtered like full-length reads. Repertoires were generated with immunoSEQ multiplex PCR, while TCRdb's copy carries only in-frame clones and drops some. The D gene and trimming were derived from the DNA, and the V and J assignments and clone size from that table. The sample comprises 900,000 to 1,200,000 clones, 70% to 80% of which are singletons, and 0.55% to 0.7% rests with the top ten.

The sequence was obtained from a man between 18 and 35 years old in good health. Some clones in this sample may be carry-over from other donors' samples. The rearrangement links TRBV2 to TRBJ2-5; TRBD2 is a possible D gene (5 bases). Input material: memory CD4+ T cells from PBMCs. Subset defined: CD45RA-negative fraction. CDR3 in amino acids: CASSVLTTVETQYF. CDR3 sequence (DNA): TGTGCCAGCAGTGTTTTGACTACCGTAGAGACCCAGTACTTC.